Listed here are 27 T cell receptor beta chains from one sample, sequenced in a study of tumor-infiltrating lymphocytes in localized non-small cell lung cancer. TCRdb's copy holds only in-frame clones and misses some; the assay was immunoSEQ multiplex PCR. This sample has 15,000 to 20,000 clones; over 55% occur once, and the top ten carry 6.5%. The specimen sequenced was lung tumor tissue. All receptors derive from a human donor with non-small cell lung cancer.

The rearrangement uses TRBV10-2 and TRBJ2-2; D perhaps matches TRBD1 (6 bases). The germline V gene has CDR1 WSHSY and CDR2 SAAADI. Trimming left V 8 bases short and J 5 bases short, with 15 bases between. CDR3 size: 14 residues. The CDR3 reads CASGDISQTGELFF. CDR3 coding DNA: TGCGCCAGCGGGGACATATCTCAGACCGGGGAGCTGTTTTTT.

This clone was counted only a few times. The CDR3 sequence is CASSGDRQQHNTEAFF. The CDR3 coding sequence is TGTGCCAGCAGTGGAGACAGGCAACAACACAACACTGAAGCTTTCTTT. This chain links TRBV2 with TRBJ1-1; D perhaps matches TRBD1 (6 bases). V was pared by 4 bases and J by 2 bases, with 17 bases between. The CDR3 spans 16 residues. In germline, CDR1 is SNHLY, CDR2 FYNNEI.

The rearrangement joins TRBV4-2 to TRBJ2-1; D may be TRBD1 (5 bases). The CDR3 loop spans 17 amino acids. V lost 4 bases to trimming and J lost 0 bases, with 16 bases between them. In germline, CDR1 is LGHNA, CDR2 YNFKEQ. CDR3 sequence: CASSPPTARSSYNEQFF. CDR3 nucleotides: TGTGCCAGCAGCCCACCGACAGCAAGAAGCTCCTACAATGAGCAGTTCTTC.

This clone is judged medium-sized. The chain recombines TRBV5-6 with TRBJ2-5; D may be TRBD1 or TRBD2 (6 bases each). Germline V gene data show CDR1 as SGHDT and CDR2 as YYEEEE. Deletions cut 1 base from V and 0 bases from J, with 13 bases between. The CDR3 is 16 residues long. The CDR3: CASSLRGVGYQETQYF. Here the CDR3 DNA reads TGTGCCAGCAGCTTGAGGGGGGTTGGTTACCAAGAGACCCAGTACTTC.

The genes are TRBV18 and TRBJ1-2; D remains ambiguous. Per germline, CDR1 KGHSH and CDR2 LQKENI. The CDR3 has 13 amino acids. V was shortened by 3 bases and J by 1 base, with 6 bases between the two germline ends. For the CDR3, the DNA is TGTGCCAGCTCACCCGAAGATAACTATGGCTACACCTTC. It translates to CASSPEDNYGYTF.

This chain uses TRBV5-5 with TRBJ2-7; no definite D call. V was pared by 0 bases and J by 1 base, with 11 bases between. CDR3 length equals 15 residues. Germline V gene lookup returns CDR1 SGHKS and CDR2 YYEKEE (reference sequence). CDR3 amino acids: CASSLDSPPSYEQYF. The CDR3 DNA reads as TGTGCCAGCAGCTTGGATTCCCCTCCGTCCTACGAGCAGTACTTC.

The chain joins TRBV4-1 to TRBJ2-3; D may be TRBD1 or TRBD2 (5 bases each). The V end was cut by 4 bases, the J end by 3 bases, with 14 bases between. The CDR3 runs 15 residues. The germline V gene encodes CDR1 MGHRA and CDR2 YSYEKL. Written as DNA, the CDR3 is TGCGCCAGCAGCCGAACCGTGGGGGAAACAGATACGCAGTATTTT. It specifies CASSRTVGETDTQYF.

V gene TRBV6-1 combines with J gene TRBJ1-4; D ambiguous. This CDR3 is 13 amino acids long. Deletions cut 6 bases from V and 8 bases from J, with 13 bases between. The V gene's germline CDR1 is MNHNS and CDR2 SASEGT. The CDR3 coding sequence is TGTGCCAGCAGCGCGGCCGGGATAGAAAAACTGTTTTTT. Its protein is CASSAAGIEKLFF.

The rearrangement uses TRBV28 and TRBJ2-7, with 13 bases that match TRBD2. The V gene end was trimmed by 6 bases and the J gene end by 4 bases; junction bases not matched to a gene: 15. This CDR3 spans 18 amino acids. CDR1 MDHEN and CDR2 SYDVKM come from the germline V gene. CDR3 coding DNA: TGTGCCAGCAGCCTCCCCTCACTAGCGGGAGGGCCCGGGTACGAGCAGTACTTC. The encoded protein is CASSLPSLAGGPGYEQYF.

This clone qualifies as medium-sized. The chain recombines TRBV27 with TRBJ1-5; D is undetermined. The V gene's germline CDR1 is MNHEY and CDR2 SMNVEV (reference sequence). Trimming stripped 5 bases from V and 0 bases from J, with 17 bases between. The CDR3 covers 17 residues. The CDR3 DNA follows: TGTGCCAGCAGTCCCCAAGTCCCGCACTTTAGCAATCAGCCCCAGCATTTT. Translation: CASSPQVPHFSNQPQHF.

As to this clone: The same CDR3 also results from other DNA sequences found in this sample. The chain is built from TRBV7-9 and TRBJ1-2; D gene unclear. From germline, CDR1 is SEHNR and CDR2 FQNEAQ (reference sequence). V lost 4 bases and J 4 bases, leaving 16 bases between the germline ends. The length of the CDR3 is 15 residues. CDR3: CASSSLTPPGYGYTF. The DNA for the CDR3 is TGTGCCAGCAGCTCTCTAACACCGCCAGGCTATGGCTACACCTTC.

Here the CDR3 DNA reads TGTGCCAGCGGCCCCTCCAGGAGCCAAGGGACTGAAGCTTTCTTT. It translates to CASGPSRSQGTEAFF. The rearrangement joins TRBV9 to TRBJ1-1; D gene unclear. The CDR3 consists of 15 residues. Per germline, CDR1 SGDLS and CDR2 YYNGEE. The V end was cut by 7 bases, the J end by 5 bases, with 21 bases between.

The chain links TRBV5-4 to TRBJ2-5; D unresolved. V shed 0 bases and J shed 5 bases, with 8 bases lying between them. The CDR3 has 13 residues. Germline loops: CDR1 SGHNT, CDR2 YYREEE (reference sequence). The CDR3, as DNA: TGTGCCAGCAGCTTGGAGGGTGTTGAGACCCAGTACTTC. This encodes CASSLEGVETQYF. Using reference TRBV5-4 and TRBJ2-5 for the parts outside the CDR3, the full variable domain is ETGVTQSPTHLIKTRGQQVTLRCSSQSGHNTVSWYQQALGQGPQFIFQYYREEENGRGNFPPRFSGLQFPNYSSELNVNALELDDSALYLCASSLEGVETQYFGPGTRLLVL.

The chain carries TRBV5-1 and TRBJ2-3; D is unclear. V was trimmed by 2 bases and J by 0 bases, leaving 7 bases between them. Germline V lookup: CDR1 SGHRS, CDR2 YFSETQ. This CDR3 region has 14 residues. This chain's CDR3 is CASSFEYSTDTQYF. For the CDR3, the DNA is TGCGCCAGCAGCTTCGAGTATAGCACAGATACGCAGTATTTT.

The chain joins TRBV9 to TRBJ2-1, with 7 bases lining up with TRBD2. Germline-derived CDR1 and CDR2 are SGDLS and YYNGEE. V trimming: 4 bases; J trimming: 2 bases; junction bases outside the gene matches: 6. This CDR3 spans 15 amino acids. The CDR3 region is CASSLSLAAYNEQFF. CDR3 nucleotide sequence: TGTGCCAGCAGCCTTTCTCTAGCGGCCTACAATGAGCAGTTCTTC.

The chain is built from TRBV18 and TRBJ1-1; unclear D gene. This CDR3 comprises 15 residues. The V and J ends lost 3 bases and 1 base respectively, with 12 bases between them. Germline V gene lookup returns CDR1 KGHSH and CDR2 LQKENI. The CDR3 loop is CASSPLLGENTEAFF. Written as DNA, the CDR3 is TGTGCCAGCTCACCTCTCCTCGGGGAGAACACTGAAGCTTTCTTT.

This clone was detected only a few times. J is TRBJ2-7 and V is TRBV11-2; D is unclear. Germline V gene sequence: CDR1 SGHAT, CDR2 FQNNGV. V lost 3 bases to trimming and J lost 4 bases, with 7 bases between them. This CDR3 contains 12 residues. In DNA, the CDR3 is TGTGCCAGCAGCTTCGGTGGGTACGAGCAGTACTTC. Its protein is CASSFGGYEQYF.

The genes are TRBV6-1 and TRBJ2-1, with D perhaps matching TRBD2 (5 bases). CDR3 length: 15 residues. Between the trimmed V and J ends, which lost 1 base and 8 bases, there was a span of 15 bases. From germline, CDR1 is MNHNS and CDR2 SASEGT. The chain's CDR3 is CASSEGLFYGDEQFF. CDR3 coding DNA: TGTGCCAGCAGTGAAGGACTATTCTATGGGGATGAGCAGTTCTTC.

This clone was counted once. This sequence joins TRBV7-8 and TRBJ2-5, with TRBD1 matching 10 bases. CDR1 SGHVS and CDR2 FQNEAQ come from the germline V gene. V dropped 3 bases and J dropped 1; count of bases not matched to a gene: 5. The length of the CDR3 is 16 residues. This chain's CDR3 is CASSFRDRGIQETQYF. CDR3 nucleotides: TGTGCCAGCAGCTTCCGGGACAGGGGTATCCAAGAGACCCAGTACTTC.

The chain uses TRBV18 and TRBJ2-7, with D perhaps given as TRBD1 or TRBD2 (5 bases each). Per the germline V gene, CDR1 is KGHSH and CDR2 is LQKENI. This CDR3 has 14 residues. Trimming pared 1 base from V and 5 bases from J, leaving 12 bases between. The CDR3 reads CASSPQWGMDEQYF. As DNA, the CDR3 is TGTGCCAGCTCACCACAATGGGGGATGGACGAGCAGTACTTC.

V is TRBV5-4 and J is TRBJ1-2, with D unclear. V lost 1 base and J 2 bases, leaving 3 bases between the germline ends. Germline V gives CDR1 SGHNT, CDR2 YYREEE (reference sequence). This CDR3 is built from 12 residues. The CDR3 DNA is TGTGCCAGCAGCTTGCAGAACTATGGCTACACCTTC. Translation gives CASSLQNYGYTF.

This clone is labeled as medium-sized. The genes are TRBV5-1 and TRBJ1-5; no firm D call. There are 14 residues in the CDR3. CDR1 and CDR2 from the germline V gene are SGHRS and YFSETQ. V dropped 1 base and J dropped 11 bases, with 16 bases sitting between them. The CDR3 is CASSLSPALSAQHF. The CDR3 nucleotides are TGCGCCAGCAGCTTGAGCCCTGCGCTGTCGGCCCAGCATTTT.

In this sample, this clone turned up once. The chain recombines TRBV7-9 with TRBJ2-3, with 9 nucleotides matching TRBD2. CDR1 and CDR2 from the germline V gene are SEHNR and FQNEAQ (reference sequence). V shed 3 bases and J 5 bases; nucleotides not matched to a gene: 3. This CDR3 has 14 residues. The chain's CDR3 is CASSFAGGRDTQYF. The CDR3 DNA sequence: TGTGCCAGCAGCTTTGCGGGAGGGCGAGATACGCAGTATTTT.

The chain employs TRBV10-3 and TRBJ2-2, with TRBD2 matching over 7 bases. The CDR3 contains 13 residues. CDR1 and CDR2 (germline): ENHRY, SYGVKD. With V trimmed by 11 bases and J by 3 bases, 6 bases remained unmatched. The CDR3 bases are TGTGCCTCCGCGGGAGCGGACACCGGGGAGCTGTTTTTT. Translation gives CASAGADTGELFF.

V usage is TRBV7-8 and J usage is TRBJ1-3; D remains unclear. The CDR3 is 13 residues long. V was shortened by 7 bases and J by 4 bases, with 11 bases between the two germline ends. Germline V lookup: CDR1 SGHVS, CDR2 FQNEAQ. The CDR3 reads CASTNPGGNTIYF. The DNA of the CDR3 is TGTGCCAGCACAAACCCTGGAGGAAACACCATATATTTT. Supplemented by reference TRBV7-8 and TRBJ1-3, the full variable domain reads GAGVSQSPRYKVAKRGQDVALRCDPISGHVSLFWYQQALGQGPEFLTYFQNEAQLDKSGLPSDRFFAERPEGSVSTLKIQRTQQEDSAVYLCASTNPGGNTIYFGEGSWLTVV.

The chain recombines TRBV10-3 with TRBJ2-1; TRBD1 aligns across 11 bases. The germline gives CDR1 ENHRY, CDR2 SYGVKD. Trimming cost V 6 bases and J 1 base; bases outside gene matches: 11. The CDR3 loop spans 18 amino acids. The CDR3 loop is CAIRRTGGEAGSYNEQFF. CDR3 bases: TGTGCCATCAGAAGGACAGGGGGCGAGGCGGGGTCCTACAATGAGCAGTTCTTC.

The chain links TRBV27 to TRBJ2-5, with TRBD2 matching 11 bases. The tail of the sequence fits TRBJ2-7 better, so the J call may be wrong. The CDR3 length is 14 residues. Germline-derived CDR1 and CDR2 are MNHEY and SMNVEV (reference sequence). CDR3 amino acids: CASSRTSGLFEQYF. CDR3 DNA: TGTGCCAGCAGTAGGACTAGCGGGTTGTTCGAGCAGTACTTC.